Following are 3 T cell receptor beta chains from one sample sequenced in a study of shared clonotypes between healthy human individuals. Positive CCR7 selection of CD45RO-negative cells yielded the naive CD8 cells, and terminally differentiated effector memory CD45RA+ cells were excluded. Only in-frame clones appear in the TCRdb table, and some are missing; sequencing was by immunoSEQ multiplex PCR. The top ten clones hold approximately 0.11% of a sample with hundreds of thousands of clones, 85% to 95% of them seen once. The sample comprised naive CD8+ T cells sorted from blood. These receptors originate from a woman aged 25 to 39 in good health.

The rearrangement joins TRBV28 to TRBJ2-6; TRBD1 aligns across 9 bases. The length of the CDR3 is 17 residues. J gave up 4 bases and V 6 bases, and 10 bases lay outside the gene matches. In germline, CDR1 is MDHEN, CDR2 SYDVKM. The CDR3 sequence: CASRGRDRVAGANVLTF. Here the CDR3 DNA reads TGTGCCAGCAGGGGCCGGGACAGGGTTGCCGGGGCCAACGTCCTGACTTTC.

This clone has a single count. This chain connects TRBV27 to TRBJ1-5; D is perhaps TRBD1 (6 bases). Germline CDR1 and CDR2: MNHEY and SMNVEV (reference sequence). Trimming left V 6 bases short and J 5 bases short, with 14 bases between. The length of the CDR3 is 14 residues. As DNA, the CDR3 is TGTGCCAGCAGCACAGGGATAGGTCATCAGCCCCAGCATTTT. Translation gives CASSTGIGHQPQHF.

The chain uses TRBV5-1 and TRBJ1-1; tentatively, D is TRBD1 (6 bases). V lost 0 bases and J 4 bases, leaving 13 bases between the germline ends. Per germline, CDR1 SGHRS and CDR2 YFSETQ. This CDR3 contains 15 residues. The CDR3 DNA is TGCGCCAGCAGCTTGGATTGGCGGGGGGCCACTGAAGCTTTCTTT. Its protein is CASSLDWRGATEAFF.